This TCR beta chain was identified in a study of T-cell memory formation after mild COVID-19. Study results and caveats: Some SARS-CoV-2-responding clones were already detected in memory before infection.

This CDR3 comprises 14 residues. With 5 bases clipped from V and 0 bases from J, the junction kept 1 base outside the gene matches. Germline V gene data show CDR1 as MDHEN and CDR2 as SYDVKM. This clonotype has a count of ten or more. Antigen specificity is unknown. Each CDR3 protein is one row after TCRdb ran MiXCR on the 5' RACE reads. The profile shows roughly 350,000 distinct CDR3 sequences, 25% to 30% of them singletons. The V gene is TRBV28, the J gene TRBJ2-1, with TRBD1 identical over 7 bases. This clonotype was obtained from an adult woman who had mild COVID-19 (a few samples of this study predate the infection). Cell type and time point are not known. Sequences were obtained from PBMCs or a T cell subset sorted from them (not recorded which). CDR3 sequence (DNA): TGTGCCAGCAGTCGGGACAGCTCCTACAATGAGCAGTTCTTC. As protein: CASSRDSSYNEQFF. The full variable domain, completed using reference TRBV28 and TRBJ2-1, is DVKVTQSSRYLVKRTGEKVFLECVQDMDHENMFWYRQDPGLGLRLIYFSYDVKMKEKGDIPEGYSVSREKKERFSLILESASTNQTSMYLCASSRDSSYNEQFFGPGTRLTVL.